This TCR beta chain was sequenced during a study of cytomegalovirus exposure and HLA in healthy donors. Across the study: Tens of millions of unique TCRs from HLA-typed donors were held in an early release of data. Notes on the study in general: Most CMV-associated TCR beta chains appeared HLA-restricted in a later analysis. The likely explanation for a cluster of highly shared sequence variants was sequencing artifact.

A remark on this clone: What it recognizes is unknown.

13 Jbeta primers and 60 Vbeta primers were used for the PCR. Generated by immunoSEQ multiplex PCR, the TCRdb table keeps only in-frame clones and is missing some. The sample shows more than 100,000 clones, more than 70% of them seen only once. The source of this sequence is a male donor in good health and CMV-seronegative. Sequencing was carried out using PBMCs.

The CDR3 coding sequence is TGCAGCGCCTTAGGGCAGGGCCGCACAGATACGCAGTATTTT. Translating gives CSALGQGRTDTQYF. V usage is TRBV29-1 and J usage is TRBJ2-3; the D gene is possibly TRBD1 (5 bases). The CDR3 is 14 amino acids. Germline CDR1 reads SQVTM; CDR2 reads ANQGSEA. V lost 7 bases and J 1 base, leaving 15 bases between the germline ends.